The T cell receptor beta chain under discussion was sequenced for a study of control samples from healthy donors and cancer patients. Data came from immunoSEQ multiplex PCR; TCRdb stores just in-frame clones and leaves some out. The sample has 75,000 to 90,000 clones; around 90% are singletons. This clone has a single count. The V gene lost 1 base and the J gene lost 8 bases, with 9 bases spanning the gap. There are 12 residues in the CDR3. Sequencing input: PBMCs. The source of this sequence is a woman aged 50 to 60 with colorectal cancer. The chain joins TRBV12-3 or TRBV12-4 to TRBJ2-7, with D maybe TRBD2 (5 bases). CDR3 DNA sequence: TGTGCCAGCAGTTTAGACCGGGAAAAGCAGTACGTC. Residues: CASSLDREKQYV.